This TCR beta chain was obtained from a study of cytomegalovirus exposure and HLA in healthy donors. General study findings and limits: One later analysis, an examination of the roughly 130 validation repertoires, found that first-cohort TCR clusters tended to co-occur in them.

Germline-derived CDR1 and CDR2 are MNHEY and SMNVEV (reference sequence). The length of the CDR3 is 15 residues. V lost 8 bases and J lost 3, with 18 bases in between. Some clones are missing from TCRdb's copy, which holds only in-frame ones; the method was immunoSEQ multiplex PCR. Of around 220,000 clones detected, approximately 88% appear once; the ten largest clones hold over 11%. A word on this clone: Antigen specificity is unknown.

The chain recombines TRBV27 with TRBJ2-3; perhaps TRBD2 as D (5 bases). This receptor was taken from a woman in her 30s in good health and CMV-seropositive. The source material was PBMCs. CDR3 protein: CASGRGVAKTDTQYF. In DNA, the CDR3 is TGTGCCAGCGGCCGAGGAGTAGCGAAGACAGATACGCAGTATTTT.